This T cell receptor beta chain was observed in a study of T-cell reconstitution after alpha-beta-depleted transplantation in children. Preparation of the TCRbeta library involved a method that used unique molecular identifiers. TCRdb fed the PCR reads into MiXCR, producing one record per CDR3 protein. The table has about 690,000 distinct CDR3 sequences, 16% seen once. This TCR derives from a human donor who donated a stem cell graft to a child with acute myeloid leukemia. This sample comprised PBMCs from the stem cell graft donor, obtained from the stem cell graft.

CDR3 residues: CSAGTSGRQETQYF. DNA for the CDR3: TGCAGCGCCGGGACTAGCGGGAGACAAGAGACCCAGTACTTC. The chain combines TRBV29-1 with TRBJ2-5; 14 bases are shared with TRBD2. This CDR3 region has 14 residues. V dropped 7 bases and J dropped 2; count of bases not matched to a gene: 3. In germline, CDR1 is SQVTM, CDR2 ANQGSEA.